The clone carrying this T cell receptor beta chain has only a few counts. Its specificity is not known. These data come from a study of cytomegalovirus exposure and HLA in healthy donors. Study-wide background: One earlier analysis, a look at about 179 million T cells, found some 120 million unique TCR beta sequences.

Trimming took 0 bases from V and 4 from J, leaving 4 bases between them. The CDR3 length is 13 residues. Germline V gene data show CDR1 as SGHDT and CDR2 as YYEEEE. 60 Vbeta and 13 Jbeta primers were used in PCR. Clones were sequenced by immunoSEQ multiplex PCR, and TCRdb holds only the in-frame ones, with some missing. The sample lists 250,000 to 350,000 clones, just over 85% seen once, with 4% in the top ten. Overall study findings and caveats: Some V segments, including TRBV6-2 and TRBV6-3, were excluded as indistinguishable. Researchers reported that three CMV-associated chains were confirmed in vitro as CMV antigen-specific.

The sequence came from a middle-aged man in good health and CMV-seropositive. Input material: PBMCs. The chain employs TRBV5-6 and TRBJ2-2; no reliable D call. Here the CDR3 DNA reads TGTGCCAGCAGCTTGGACAGCACCGGGGAGCTGTTTTTT. Its translation: CASSLDSTGELFF.